This TCR beta chain was sequenced during a study of shared clonotypes between healthy human individuals. As handled by the study authors: Sequence data from immunoSEQ were junction-only and lacked quality scores; consequently, filtering differed. Produced via immunoSEQ multiplex PCR; TCRdb's table is partial and in-frame only. The DNA gave D and trimming, while V, J and clone size come from that table. The table lists some 2,400,000 clones, under 97% of them singletons, with less than 0.15% in the top ten. Per the germline V gene, CDR1 is SGHNT and CDR2 is YYREEE (reference sequence). V lost 0 bases and J 2 bases, leaving 24 bases between the germline ends. The CDR3 spans 19 residues. A note on this clone: Antigen specificity is unknown.

Study results and limitations: When compared with the clonotypes that were shared by all four sorted-subset donors, the non-shared clonotypes turned out to have lower generation probabilities.

The sequence was obtained from a man in his late teens or twenties in good health. The sequencing input was naive CD4+ T cells sorted from blood. The subset is: CD45RA+ positively selected. The chain combines TRBV5-4 with TRBJ2-7; D remains ambiguous. The CDR3, as DNA: TGTGCCAGCAGCTTGGGTAGCCCGGAGTTTTGGGCCTCTCCCTACGAGCAGTACTTC. This gives the protein CASSLGSPEFWASPYEQYF.